These 30 T cell receptor beta chains came from one sample sequenced in a study of blood T cell repertoires in COVID-19. This table comes from immunoSEQ multiplex PCR, and its TCRdb copy is limited to in-frame clones, with some not included. This table has under 400,000 clones, around 87% appearing once. Sequencing used peripheral blood. These receptor sequences come from a woman under 40 with COVID-19, enrolled during active disease.

The rearrangement uses TRBV7-2 and TRBJ2-1; the D is unclear. This CDR3 has 13 amino acids. Germline V gene lookup returns CDR1 SGHTA and CDR2 FQGNSA. V was pared by 1 base and J by 9 bases, with 10 bases between. CDR3 sequence (DNA): TGTGCCAGCAGCTTAGTGAGGTTTGGTGAGCAGTTCTTC. It translates to CASSLVRFGEQFF.

The CDR3 sequence: CAISVIATDTQYF. CDR3 nucleotide sequence: TGTGCCATCAGTGTGATAGCTACAGATACGCAGTATTTT. The J gene is TRBJ2-3, the V gene TRBV10-3; D not resolved. The CDR3 sequence is 13 residues long. Trimming left V 4 bases short and J 3 bases short, with 8 bases between. Germline loops: CDR1 ENHRY, CDR2 SYGVKD.

A few counts support this clone. This rearrangement joins TRBV2 to TRBJ2-5; possibly TRBD2 for D (6 bases). CDR1 SNHLY and CDR2 FYNNEI come from the germline V gene. V was cut by 7 bases and J by 5 bases, with 11 bases left in between. This CDR3 comprises 12 residues. This chain's CDR3 is CASTVEGETQYF. Here the CDR3 DNA reads TGTGCCAGCACTGTGGAGGGGGAGACCCAGTACTTC. Together with reference TRBV2 and TRBJ2-5, the CDR3 gives the full variable domain: EPEVTQTPSHQVTQMGQEVILRCVPISNHLYFYWYRQILGQKVEFLVSFYNNEISEKSEIFDDQFSVERPDGSNFTLKIRSTKLEDSAMYFCASTVEGETQYFGPGTRLLVL.

The rearrangement uses TRBV6-1 and TRBJ2-5; weak D call: TRBD1 (7 bases). Germline V CDR1 and CDR2: MNHNS, SASEGT. CDR3 size: 14 residues. V shed 2 bases and J shed 5 bases, with 12 bases lying between them. CDR3 coding DNA: TGTGCCAGCAGTGAACGGAGGGGGCGGGAGACCCAGTACTTC. It codes for CASSERRGRETQYF.

The V gene is TRBV27, the J gene TRBJ2-2; D not resolved. The CDR3 is 11 amino acids. Germline loops: CDR1 MNHEY, CDR2 SMNVEV (reference sequence). Trimming left V 2 bases short and J 8 bases short, with 3 bases between. CDR3 coding DNA: TGTGCCAGCAGTTTACTGGGGGAGCTGTTTTTT. Protein sequence: CASSLLGELFF.

The chain employs TRBV2 and TRBJ2-1, with D possibly matching TRBD1 (5 bases). CDR3 length: 12 amino acids. From germline, CDR1 is SNHLY and CDR2 FYNNEI. V lost 6 bases, J lost 7 bases, and 10 bases lay in between. CDR3 bases: TGTGCCAGCAGAGCCTACAGGAATGAGCAGTTCTTC. Protein: CASRAYRNEQFF.

The chain combines TRBV28 with TRBJ2-2; no reliable D call. V dropped 5 bases and J dropped 5 bases, with 6 bases sitting between them. The germline gives CDR1 MDHEN, CDR2 SYDVKM. The length of the CDR3 is 12 residues. CDR3 coding DNA: TGTGCCAGCAGTGTCCTTACCGGGGAGCTGTTTTTT. It translates to CASSVLTGELFF.

For the CDR3, the DNA is TGTGCCAGCAGTTTATCGGGGGGGTTCGTCTATGGCTACACCTTC. Amino acids: CASSLSGGFVYGYTF. The V and J genes are TRBV28 and TRBJ1-2; tentative D call: TRBD1 (5 bases). The CDR3 covers 15 residues. Trimming removed 1 base from V and 4 bases from J, with 13 bases in between. CDR1 MDHEN and CDR2 SYDVKM come from the germline V gene.

J is TRBJ2-5 and V is TRBV14; TRBD2 matches at 10 bases. This CDR3 contains 15 residues. The junction had 2 bases not matched to a gene; V was cut back by 2 bases and J by 2 bases. Germline V gene sequence: CDR1 SGHDN, CDR2 FVKESK. The CDR3 DNA is TGTGCCAGCAGCCAATTAGCGGGAGGACAAGAGACCCAGTACTTC. It yields the protein CASSQLAGGQETQYF.

The J gene is TRBJ2-2, the V gene TRBV5-4; TRBD2 matches 10 bases. This CDR3 spans 17 amino acids. Germline loops: CDR1 SGHNT, CDR2 YYREEE (reference sequence). V lost 4 bases to trimming and J lost 5 bases; unmatched junction nucleotides: 11. DNA of the CDR3: TGTGCCAGCAGCCCCGCTTGGGGTAGCGGGAGGACCGGGGAGCTGTTTTTT. It encodes CASSPAWGSGRTGELFF.

The chain is built from TRBV7-8 and TRBJ1-5; no firm D call. Germline CDR1 and CDR2: SGHVS and FQNEAQ. The CDR3 is 13 amino acids. V was cut by 2 bases and J by 5 bases, with 7 bases left in between. The CDR3 protein is CASSLMTYQPQHF. Written as DNA, the CDR3 is TGTGCCAGCAGCTTAATGACTTATCAGCCCCAGCATTTT.

The gene calls are TRBV6-5 and TRBJ1-1, with D possibly matching TRBD1 (6 bases). V gave up 0 bases and J gave up 4 bases, with 12 bases separating them. The CDR3 extends over 15 amino acids. CDR1 and CDR2 from the germline V gene are MNHEY and SVGAGI. The chain's CDR3 is CASSYSKGGGTEAFF. The CDR3 DNA reads as TGTGCCAGCAGTTACTCGAAAGGGGGTGGCACTGAAGCTTTCTTT.

The V and J genes are TRBV4-1 and TRBJ1-2, with D possibly being TRBD1 (5 bases). The CDR3 length is 13 residues. V gave up 4 bases and J gave up 0 bases, with 6 bases separating them. In germline, CDR1 is MGHRA, CDR2 YSYEKL. CDR3 in amino acids: CASSPTANYGYTF. The CDR3 DNA sequence: TGCGCCAGCAGCCCGACAGCTAACTATGGCTACACCTTC.

The chain links TRBV30 to TRBJ2-7; D is ambiguous. Germline V gene data show CDR1 as GTSNPN and CDR2 as SVGIG (reference sequence). V dropped 0 bases and J dropped 3 bases, with 12 bases sitting between them. This CDR3 region has 14 residues. The DNA of the CDR3 is TGTGCCTGGAGTGTCGACACTTATATCTACGAGCAGTACTTC. Translation gives CAWSVDTYIYEQYF.

The chain is built from TRBV19 and TRBJ2-7; 9 bases fit TRBD2. With V trimmed by 3 bases and J by 1 base, 1 base remained unmatched. Per the germline V gene, CDR1 is LNHDA and CDR2 is SQIVND (reference sequence). CDR3 length: 14 amino acids. This CDR3 is CASSISGRSYEQYF. The DNA of the CDR3 is TGTGCCAGTAGTATTAGCGGGAGATCCTACGAGCAGTACTTC.

This clone was picked up a small number of times. The chain uses TRBV2 and TRBJ1-6; 7 bases fit TRBD1. This CDR3 has 15 residues. The germline V gene has CDR1 SNHLY and CDR2 FYNNEI. Losses at the gene ends were 8 bases for V and 3 bases for J; bases not matched to a gene: 7. CDR3 protein: CASAGGQHYNSPLHF. The CDR3 DNA follows: TGTGCCAGCGCAGGGGGACAGCACTATAATTCACCCCTCCACTTT. Filled out from reference TRBV2 and TRBJ1-6, the complete variable domain reads EPEVTQTPSHQVTQMGQEVILRCVPISNHLYFYWYRQILGQKVEFLVSFYNNEISEKSEIFDDQFSVERPDGSNFTLKIRSTKLEDSAMYFCASAGGQHYNSPLHFGNGTRLTVT.

The genes are TRBV7-2 and TRBJ2-7, with D possibly being TRBD2 (6 bases). This CDR3 spans 13 amino acids. The germline V gene has CDR1 SGHTA and CDR2 FQGNSA. Trimming shortened V by 4 bases and J by 12 bases, and 19 bases separated the two germline ends. The CDR3 DNA reads as TGTGCCAGCAGCTCTAGAGGGAGGCCCTCTAGGTACTTC. Translated, it gives CASSSRGRPSRYF.

The V gene is TRBV2, the J gene TRBJ1-2; 7 positions match TRBD1. The germline CDR1 and CDR2 sequences are SNHLY and FYNNEI. Trimming at V came to 4 bases and at J to 0 bases, leaving 2 bases not matched to a gene. This CDR3 region has 14 residues. The CDR3 DNA follows: TGTGCCAGCAGTGCCAGGGGGGCTAACTATGGCTACACCTTC. It specifies CASSARGANYGYTF.

The chain combines TRBV14 with TRBJ2-7; TRBD2 agrees at 10 bases. The V gene end was trimmed by 4 bases and the J gene end by 6 bases; junction bases not matched to a gene: 6. The V gene's germline CDR1 is SGHDN and CDR2 FVKESK. The CDR3 spans 14 residues. The CDR3 coding sequence is TGTGCCAGCAGCCGAGCGGGAGGGCCCCTCGAGCAGTACTTC. Amino acid sequence: CASSRAGGPLEQYF.

The chain carries TRBV6-5 and TRBJ2-7, with a possible D match to TRBD2 (5 bases). Trimming took off 5 bases at V and 5 bases at J, with 10 bases between the two ends. The germline CDR1 and CDR2 sequences are MNHEY and SVGAGI. CDR3 length: 12 amino acids. The CDR3 protein is CASSRAGNEQYF. The CDR3 DNA sequence: TGTGCCAGCAGTCGGGCCGGGAACGAGCAGTACTTC.

This chain uses TRBV3-1 (or the pseudogene TRBV3-2) with TRBJ1-5; a possible D gene is TRBD1 (5 bases). Germline CDR1 is LGHDT and CDR2 is YNNKEL (reference sequence). Trimming left V 1 base short and J 8 bases short, with 12 bases between. The CDR3 spans 14 residues. The CDR3 sequence is CASSQVGQGKPQHF. The CDR3 DNA is TGTGCCAGCAGCCAAGTCGGGCAGGGTAAGCCCCAGCATTTT.

The chain has TRBV9 and TRBJ2-2, with TRBD2 matching over 14 bases. The CDR3 is made up of 17 amino acids. The germline V gene has CDR1 SGDLS and CDR2 YYNGEE. Trimming removed 4 bases from V and 0 bases from J; junction bases left unmatched: 2. The CDR3 sequence is CASSRTSGRPNTGELFF. The CDR3 DNA sequence: TGTGCCAGCAGCCGGACTAGCGGGAGGCCGAACACCGGGGAGCTGTTTTTT. The full variable domain, completed using reference TRBV9 and TRBJ2-2, is DSGVTQTPKHLITATGQRVTLRCSPRSGDLSVYWYQQSLDQGLQFLIQYYNGEERAKGNILERFSAQQFPDLHSELNLSSLELGDSALYFCASSRTSGRPNTGELFFGEGSRLTVL.

The chain joins TRBV27 to TRBJ1-6; D gene unclear. The germline V gene encodes CDR1 MNHEY and CDR2 SMNVEV (reference sequence). This CDR3 is 15 amino acids long. The V and J ends lost 0 bases and 10 bases respectively, with 13 bases between them. This CDR3 is CASSLSGRKGSPLHF. CDR3 coding DNA: TGTGCCAGCAGTTTATCGGGCAGGAAAGGCTCACCCCTCCACTTT.

The J gene is TRBJ2-3, the V gene TRBV5-1, with TRBD2 matching over 16 bases. With 2 bases clipped from V and 7 bases from J, the junction kept 7 bases outside the gene matches. The CDR3 extends over 17 amino acids. Germline loops: CDR1 SGHRS, CDR2 YFSETQ. CDR3 coding DNA: TGCGCCAGCAGCTTAGGGACTAGCGGGAGGGCCGGAAATACGCAGTATTTT. This translates into CASSLGTSGRAGNTQYF.

This rearrangement joins TRBV3-1 (or the pseudogene TRBV3-2) to TRBJ1-5; 7 positions match TRBD1. From germline, CDR1 is LGHDT and CDR2 YNNKEL (reference sequence). The CDR3 extends over 13 amino acids. V gave up 6 bases and J gave up 3 bases; unmatched junction bases: 2. The CDR3 protein is CASRGQPNQPQHF. DNA of the CDR3: TGTGCCAGCAGGGGACAGCCCAATCAGCCCCAGCATTTT.

As concerns this clone: One junction end does not reproduce the germline sequence, and a read error may be involved. This chain links TRBV6-5 with TRBJ1-1, with a weak D call TRBD1 (6 bases). Germline assignment: CDR1 MNHEY and CDR2 SVGAGI. The CDR3 contains 14 residues. The CDR3 region has the DNA TGTGCCAGCAGCTACTGGACAGCAAACACTGAAGCTTTCTTT. It specifies CASSYWTANTEAFF.

V usage is TRBV5-5 and J usage is TRBJ2-5, with TRBD2 matching 12 bases. Trimming took 3 bases from V and 0 from J; bases not matched to a gene: 3. The CDR3 spans 16 residues. Germline V gives CDR1 SGHKS, CDR2 YYEKEE (reference sequence). CDR3 sequence reads: CASSSLAGGNQETQYF. CDR3 in DNA: TGTGCCAGCAGCTCCCTAGCGGGAGGGAACCAAGAGACCCAGTACTTC.

CDR3 residues: CASSQDPGGRNEQFF. CDR3 coding DNA: TGCGCCAGCAGCCAAGACCCGGGAGGGCGAAATGAGCAGTTCTTC. The rearrangement uses TRBV4-1 and TRBJ2-1; 8 nucleotides match TRBD2. Germline values: CDR1 MGHRA, CDR2 YSYEKL. The CDR3 loop spans 15 amino acids. V was clipped by 0 bases and J by 7 bases; unmatched bases: 5.

The chain has TRBV30 and TRBJ1-4; TRBD1 aligns across 7 bases. Trimming cost V 2 bases and J 11 bases; bases outside gene matches: 5. The germline CDR1 and CDR2 sequences are GTSNPN and SVGIG (reference sequence). The CDR3 totals 12 residues. The chain's CDR3 is CAWSPRGSKLFF. For the CDR3, the DNA is TGTGCCTGGAGTCCCAGGGGGTCGAAACTGTTTTTT.

The V call is TRBV19, the J call TRBJ2-3, with a possible D match to TRBD1 (7 bases). The CDR3 has 15 amino acids. Trimming shortened V by 4 bases and J by 1 base, and 12 bases separated the two germline ends. Per germline, CDR1 LNHDA and CDR2 SQIVND (reference sequence). As DNA, the CDR3 is TGTGCCAGTAGTAGTCCAGGGGGGCGCACAGATACGCAGTATTTT. Protein product: CASSSPGGRTDTQYF. The full variable domain, completed using reference TRBV19 and TRBJ2-3, is DGGITQSPKYLFRKEGQNVTLSCEQNLNHDAMYWYRQDPGQGLRLIYYSQIVNDFQKGDIAEGYSVSREKKESFPLTVTSAQKNPTAFYLCASSSPGGRTDTQYFGPGTRLTVL.